Below, 32 T cell receptor beta chains from the same sample are listed, as sequenced in a study of tumor-infiltrating lymphocytes in localized non-small cell lung cancer. Sequencing used immunoSEQ multiplex PCR; TCRdb keeps in-frame clones, though not all of them. The table lists 15,000 to 20,000 clones, about three quarters of them singletons. Material for sequencing was lung tumor tissue. These receptors all come from a human donor with non-small cell lung cancer.

The V and J genes are TRBV5-5 and TRBJ1-6; the D is unclear. This CDR3 is 12 amino acids long. In germline, CDR1 is SGHKS, CDR2 YYEKEE (reference sequence). Trimming took 0 bases from V and 14 from J, leaving 9 bases between them. This chain's CDR3 is CASSLDAAALHF. Written as DNA, the CDR3 is TGTGCCAGCAGCTTGGATGCCGCCGCCCTCCACTTT.

The genes are TRBV19 and TRBJ2-1, with D perhaps matching TRBD1 or TRBD2 (6 bases each). Between the trimmed V and J ends, which lost 6 bases and 8 bases, there was a span of 17 bases. Germline CDR1 and CDR2: LNHDA and SQIVND (reference sequence). CDR3 size: 14 residues. This CDR3 is CASSPKGGMDEQFF. The CDR3 region has the DNA TGTGCCAGTAGCCCCAAAGGGGGGATGGATGAGCAGTTCTTC.

This clone was observed a few times. The CDR3 nucleotides read TGTGCCAGCTCCACGGACCAGTTCTACGAGCAGTACTTC. It is translated as CASSTDQFYEQYF. The chain couples TRBV14 to TRBJ2-7; D uncertain. Trimming removed 8 bases from V and 3 bases from J, with 14 bases in between. CDR3 size: 13 residues. Germline CDR1 SGHDN, CDR2 FVKESK.

The chain recombines TRBV28 with TRBJ2-7; a weak D match, TRBD1 (6 bases). CDR3 size: 16 residues. V gave up 4 bases and J gave up 1 base, with 17 bases separating them. Germline CDR1 is MDHEN and CDR2 is SYDVKM. CDR3 sequence (DNA): TGTGCCAGCAGTTCATCAGGGGTTAGGGGGTCCTACGAGCAGTACTTC. Its protein product is CASSSSGVRGSYEQYF. The whole variable domain, remainder taken from reference TRBV28 and TRBJ2-7, is DVKVTQSSRYLVKRTGEKVFLECVQDMDHENMFWYRQDPGLGLRLIYFSYDVKMKEKGDIPEGYSVSREKKERFSLILESASTNQTSMYLCASSSSGVRGSYEQYFGPGTRLTVT.

Only a few counts were recorded for this clone. This chain links TRBV10-3 with TRBJ1-2; 9 bases align to TRBD1. J gave up 5 bases and V 3 bases, and 10 bases lay outside the gene matches. This CDR3 has 16 amino acids. Germline CDR1 is ENHRY and CDR2 is SYGVKD. The CDR3 loop is CAISDPGQGRSYGYTF. CDR3 coding DNA: TGTGCCATCAGTGACCCTGGACAGGGGAGATCGTATGGCTACACCTTC.

The J gene is TRBJ2-7, the V gene TRBV28; D tentatively reads TRBD1 or TRBD2 (5 bases each). This CDR3 is 14 amino acids long. Germline lookup yields CDR1 MDHEN and CDR2 SYDVKM. Trimming removed 2 bases at V and 6 bases at J, with 14 bases between. CDR3 DNA: TGTGCCAGCAGTTTACCCCGGGGCATGGCCGAGCAGTACTTC. This codes for CASSLPRGMAEQYF. Based on the CDR3 plus reference TRBV28 and TRBJ2-7, the full variable domain is DVKVTQSSRYLVKRTGEKVFLECVQDMDHENMFWYRQDPGLGLRLIYFSYDVKMKEKGDIPEGYSVSREKKERFSLILESASTNQTSMYLCASSLPRGMAEQYFGPGTRLTVT.

The chain couples TRBV7-3 to TRBJ2-1; 7 bases line up with TRBD2. Germline lookup yields CDR1 SGHTA and CDR2 FQGTGA. Trimming took 5 bases from V and 2 from J; bases not matched to a gene: 0. This CDR3 comprises 13 residues. CDR3: CASSGGAYNEQFF. CDR3 bases: TGTGCCAGCAGCGGGGGGGCCTACAATGAGCAGTTCTTC.

V gene TRBV10-3 combines with J gene TRBJ1-2, with D perhaps matching TRBD1 (5 bases). The CDR3 runs 16 residues. V was shortened by 0 bases and J by 2 bases, with 13 bases between the two germline ends. Germline CDR1 reads ENHRY; CDR2 reads SYGVKD. The DNA for the CDR3 is TGTGCCATCAGTGAGTCGGGAAGGGGCCCCAACTATGGCTACACCTTC. It yields the protein CAISESGRGPNYGYTF.

The chain is built from TRBV6-9 and TRBJ1-5; D is perhaps TRBD1 (6 bases). CDR3 length equals 13 residues. V was clipped by 6 bases and J by 4 bases, with 10 bases between them. Per germline, CDR1 MNHGY and CDR2 SVAAGI. The CDR3 loop is CASRPTGNQPQHF. The CDR3 region has the DNA TGTGCCAGCAGACCAACAGGGAATCAGCCCCAGCATTTT.

The chain is built from TRBV29-1 and TRBJ2-5; maybe TRBD2 (5 bases). Germline lookup yields CDR1 SQVTM and CDR2 ANQGSEA. Between the trimmed V and J ends, which lost 4 bases and 11 bases, there was a span of 17 bases. The CDR3 extends over 12 amino acids. In nucleotides, the CDR3 is TGCAGCGTTGCATCAGAGCTGAGGGAGCAGTACTTC. Protein: CSVASELREQYF.

The chain combines TRBV10-2 with TRBJ2-7; 9 bases map to TRBD1. The CDR3 consists of 13 residues. Germline V gene lookup returns CDR1 WSHSY and CDR2 SAAADI. J gave up 4 bases and V 7 bases, and 5 bases lay outside the gene matches. The CDR3 here is CASNGQGQYEQYF. CDR3 in DNA: TGCGCCAGCAACGGACAGGGGCAGTACGAGCAGTACTTC.

This clone was seen only a few times. The V and J genes are TRBV30 and TRBJ1-2; 7 nucleotides agree with TRBD1. Germline V lookup: CDR1 GTSNPN, CDR2 SVGIG (reference sequence). The CDR3 length is 14 residues. Trimming took 5 bases from V and 8 from J; bases not matched to a gene: 14. The DNA for the CDR3 is TGTGCCTGGGACTCCTATACAGGGGAGCGCGGCTACACCTTC. Protein: CAWDSYTGERGYTF.

The chain joins TRBV6-4 to TRBJ2-3; D is possibly TRBD2 (6 bases). The germline CDR1 and CDR2 sequences are MRHNA and SNTAGT. Trimming left V 3 bases short and J 1 base short, with 8 bases between. This CDR3 comprises 14 residues. CDR3 coding DNA: TGTGCCAGCAGTGATGGCGGGGGCACAGATACGCAGTATTTT. This encodes CASSDGGGTDTQYF.

V and J are TRBV14 and TRBJ2-7, with D tentatively TRBD2 (5 bases). CDR1 is SGHDN and CDR2 is FVKESK in the germline V gene. V was pared by 2 bases and J by 6 bases, with 11 bases between. The CDR3 covers 13 residues. CDR3 DNA sequence: TGTGCCAGCAGCCAAACTCGAGGGTTCGAGCAGTACTTC. It is translated as CASSQTRGFEQYF. The variable domain in full, with the rest retrieved from reference TRBV14 and TRBJ2-7, is EAGVTQFPSHSVIEKGQTVTLRCDPISGHDNLYWYRRVMGKEIKFLLHFVKESKQDESGMPNNRFLAERTGGTYSTLKVQPAELEDSGVYFCASSQTRGFEQYFGPGTRLTVT.

The V and J genes are TRBV4-1 and TRBJ1-5; D is undetermined. Trimming removed 0 bases from V and 3 bases from J, with 6 bases in between. The CDR3 runs 14 residues. Germline lookup yields CDR1 MGHRA and CDR2 YSYEKL. CDR3 DNA sequence: TGCGCCAGCAGCCAAGATACACCCAATCAGCCCCAGCATTTT. Amino acids: CASSQDTPNQPQHF.

This clone was detected once. The CDR3 sequence: CASSPTRTNTGELFF. DNA for the CDR3: TGTGCCAGCAGCCCCACCAGAACGAACACCGGGGAGCTGTTTTTT. V gene TRBV14 combines with J gene TRBJ2-2; D gene uncertain. The V gene's germline CDR1 is SGHDN and CDR2 FVKESK. The V and J ends lost 4 bases and 0 bases respectively, with 9 bases between them. This CDR3 region has 15 residues. The full variable domain, its missing parts supplied by reference TRBV14 and TRBJ2-2, is EAGVTQFPSHSVIEKGQTVTLRCDPISGHDNLYWYRRVMGKEIKFLLHFVKESKQDESGMPNNRFLAERTGGTYSTLKVQPAELEDSGVYFCASSPTRTNTGELFFGEGSRLTVL.

The chain employs TRBV7-3 and TRBJ2-1; 12 nucleotides match TRBD2. V shed 1 base, J shed 5 bases, and the junction held 12 bases outside the gene matches. The CDR3 sequence is 19 residues long. Germline loops: CDR1 SGHTA, CDR2 FQGTGA. CDR3 in DNA: TGTGCCAGCAGCTTAATCCCCCCTGGACTAGCGGGATACGACAATGAGCAGTTCTTC. Protein sequence: CASSLIPPGLAGYDNEQFF.

This CDR3 is CASSAGTSGGARTDTQYF. The CDR3 DNA reads TGTGCCAGCAGTGCTGGGACTAGCGGGGGGGCAAGGACAGATACGCAGTATTTT. V and J are TRBV2 and TRBJ2-3; 16 nucleotides line up with TRBD2. The trim removed 4 bases at V and 3 bases at J, leaving 7 bases unmatched. There are 18 residues in the CDR3. CDR1 and CDR2 (germline): SNHLY, FYNNEI.

The rearrangement joins TRBV5-6 to TRBJ2-1; TRBD1 agrees at 8 bases. Germline-derived CDR1 and CDR2 are SGHDT and YYEEEE. There are 15 residues in the CDR3. Germline trimming cut 3 bases from V and 2 bases from J; bases unmatched to any gene: 4. The CDR3 spells CASSWTGRTYNEQFF. CDR3 coding DNA: TGTGCCAGCAGCTGGACAGGGCGGACCTACAATGAGCAGTTCTTC.

The gene calls are TRBV4-2 and TRBJ2-1; 14 bases are shared with TRBD2. The CDR3 is 15 residues long. Germline lookup yields CDR1 LGHNA and CDR2 YNFKEQ. The V gene end was trimmed by 5 bases and the J gene end by 6 bases; junction bases not matched to a gene: 3. The CDR3 DNA reads TGTGCCAGCAGCTTAGGACTAGCGGGAGGCAATGAGCAGTTCTTC. Translating it yields CASSLGLAGGNEQFF.

This clone was seen more than once but under ten times. The CDR3 coding sequence is TGTGCCAGCCACTTAGGAGGGGCTTATCAGCCCCAGCATTTT. Translation gives CASHLGGAYQPQHF. J is TRBJ1-5 and V is TRBV6-5; a weak D match, TRBD1 (5 bases). V was clipped by 8 bases and J by 5 bases, with 16 bases between them. Per germline, CDR1 MNHEY and CDR2 SVGAGI. The CDR3 runs 14 residues.

CDR3 in DNA: TGTGCCAGCAGCGAGGGTCAGGCGACAACAGATACGCAGTATTTT. Its protein is CASSEGQATTDTQYF. This chain uses TRBV4-2 with TRBJ2-3, with a possible D match to TRBD2 (5 bases). Trimming took 5 bases from V and 3 from J, leaving 15 bases between them. This CDR3 spans 15 amino acids. CDR1 and CDR2 from the germline V gene are LGHNA and YNFKEQ.

CDR3 protein: CASSLNGVSEAFF. CDR3 nucleotides: TGTGCCAGCAGTTTGAACGGAGTTTCTGAAGCTTTCTTT. The rearrangement joins TRBV27 to TRBJ1-1; D is uncertain. The CDR3 covers 13 residues. V dropped 3 bases and J dropped 6 bases, with 11 bases sitting between them. CDR1 and CDR2 (germline): MNHEY, SMNVEV (reference sequence).

This chain links TRBV5-1 with TRBJ2-2; no reliable D call. Germline CDR1 SGHRS, CDR2 YFSETQ. Trimming removed 2 bases at V and 2 bases at J, with 10 bases between. The length of the CDR3 is 15 residues. CDR3 bases: TGCGCCAGCAGCTTAATGGGTGATAACACCGGGGAGCTGTTTTTT. It codes for CASSLMGDNTGELFF.

The chain carries TRBV13 and TRBJ1-4; D gene ambiguous. The CDR3 has 14 residues. Trimming cost V 0 bases and J 11 bases, with 13 bases left between them. Germline V gives CDR1 PRHDT, CDR2 FYEKMQ (reference sequence). DNA of the CDR3: TGTGCCAGCAGCTTAGGATTTGGGGAGATCAAACTGTTTTTT. Encoded protein: CASSLGFGEIKLFF.

This chain links TRBV6-6 with TRBJ1-6; a possible D gene is TRBD1 (5 bases). The germline V and J ends were trimmed by 5 bases and 5 bases, with 10 bases remaining between them. Germline V CDR1 and CDR2: MNHNY, SVGAGI (reference sequence). The CDR3 has 14 residues. CDR3 coding DNA: TGTGCCAGCAGTCAACGGGGGGATAATTCACCCCTCCACTTT. Protein product: CASSQRGDNSPLHF.

The V gene is TRBV15, the J gene TRBJ2-7, with a tentative D call TRBD1 (6 bases). This CDR3 comprises 14 residues. V was clipped by 0 bases and J by 4 bases, with 10 bases between them. CDR1 and CDR2 from the germline V gene are LNHNV and YYDKDF (reference sequence). For the CDR3, the DNA is TGTGCCACCAGCAGAGATCAACAGGGTTACGAGCAGTACTTC. As protein: CATSRDQQGYEQYF.

The chain uses TRBV4-1 and TRBJ1-4, with no clear D. Germline-derived CDR1 and CDR2 are MGHRA and YSYEKL. The V end was cut by 2 bases, the J end by 8 bases, with 12 bases between. The length of the CDR3 is 14 residues. The chain's CDR3 is CASSQPFLDEKLFF. The CDR3 DNA is TGCGCCAGCAGCCAACCATTTTTGGACGAAAAACTGTTTTTT.

The rearrangement joins TRBV27 to TRBJ2-5; D may match TRBD1 or TRBD2 (5 bases each). Trimming took 6 bases from V and 7 from J, leaving 18 bases between them. This CDR3 has 14 residues. Germline CDR1 and CDR2: MNHEY and SMNVEV (reference sequence). Here the CDR3 DNA reads TGTGCCAGCAGGGGGACGTTGGTTGGGGGGACCCAGTACTTC. Its protein is CASRGTLVGGTQYF.

This chain joins TRBV6-6 and TRBJ2-7; 9 bases fit TRBD1. This CDR3 is built from 12 residues. J gave up 11 bases and V 4 bases, and 6 bases lay outside the gene matches. In germline, CDR1 is MNHNY, CDR2 SVGAGI (reference sequence). CDR3 amino acids: CASSSGQGIKYF. The CDR3 DNA follows: TGTGCCAGCAGTTCGGGACAGGGTATCAAGTACTTC.

V is TRBV6-1 and J is TRBJ2-3; 9 bases are shared with TRBD1. The ends lost 1 base at V and 4 bases at J; junction bases unmatched: 0. CDR1 MNHNS and CDR2 SASEGT come from the germline V gene. The CDR3 extends over 14 amino acids. The chain's CDR3 is CASSEGTGADTQYF. CDR3 DNA: TGTGCCAGCAGTGAAGGGACAGGGGCAGATACGCAGTATTTT.

In this sample, this clone turned up a few times. The chain carries TRBV10-3 and TRBJ1-6; 7 bases align to TRBD1. CDR1 is ENHRY and CDR2 is SYGVKD in the germline V gene. The CDR3 has 15 residues. After removal of 8 bases from V and 2 bases from J, the junction contained 6 bases not matched to a gene. The CDR3 here is CAIGTGETYNSPLHF. CDR3 coding DNA: TGTGCCATCGGCACAGGGGAAACCTATAATTCACCCCTCCACTTT.